This TCR beta chain was captured in a study of cytomegalovirus exposure and HLA in healthy donors. Overall study results and limits: Compared with the approximately 680-donor mean, an Asian-associated ancestry cluster reportedly had fewer N-insertions, according to a later analysis. As was reported, the classifier diagnosed cytomegalovirus status with high specificity and sensitivity. TCR beta V segments were, for the most part, productive about 90% or about 30% of the time in an earlier analysis. Later examination showed HLA-associated TCR beta chains had greater clonal expansion than equally common others.

On this clone: The antigen is not known.

Germline assignment: CDR1 LGHNA and CDR2 YNFKEQ. The length of the CDR3 is 20 residues. V lost 1 base, J lost 0 bases, and 10 bases stayed unmatched. With 60 Vbeta and 13 Jbeta primers, the PCR was carried out. Libraries were prepared by immunoSEQ multiplex PCR; TCRdb keeps only in-frame clonotypes and omits some of them. The sample includes approximately 200,000 clones. The sequencing input was PBMCs. The V call is TRBV4-2, the J call TRBJ2-1; TRBD2 matches at 12 bases. This clonotype was obtained from a boy younger than 18 in good health and CMV-seronegative. Here the CDR3 reads CASSQASSGGALSSYNEQFF. In nucleotides, the CDR3 is TGTGCCAGCAGCCAAGCATCTAGCGGGGGGGCTCTAAGCTCCTACAATGAGCAGTTCTTC.